Listed here are 12 T cell receptor beta chains from one sample, sequenced in a study of blood T cell repertoires in COVID-19. Measured with immunoSEQ multiplex PCR; TCRdb has only the in-frame clones, and not every one. The data show fewer than 400,000 clones, 85% to 90% seen once. Sequencing was carried out using PBMCs or T cells enriched from blood (not recorded which). These receptors came from a man aged 25 to 40 who had recovered from COVID-19.

This chain connects TRBV7-2 to TRBJ1-2; 9 bases are a match to TRBD1. V was pared by 3 bases and J by 8 bases, with 4 bases of the junction left unmatched. Germline CDR1 and CDR2: SGHTA and FQGNSA. The CDR3 runs 13 residues. CDR3 nucleotides: TGTGCCAGCAGCTTCAGAACAGGGGGCGGCTACACCTTC. This translates into CASSFRTGGGYTF.

This clone has only one observation. The V call is TRBV4-1, the J call TRBJ2-3; no reliable D call. The germline gives CDR1 MGHRA, CDR2 YSYEKL. This CDR3 comprises 18 residues. Trimming cost V 3 bases and J 0 bases, with 19 bases left between them. The CDR3, as DNA: TGCGCCAGCAGCCATTCCCGGGTCGAGGAGCTCAGCACAGATACGCAGTATTTT. Translating gives CASSHSRVEELSTDTQYF.

V and J are TRBV11-2 and TRBJ1-4, with 7 bases aligning to TRBD1. This CDR3 has 12 residues. The V and J ends lost 4 bases and 8 bases, in that order; junction bases with no gene match: 1. CDR1 is SGHAT, CDR2 FQNNGV, per germline. The CDR3 region is CASSYRGEKLFF. The CDR3 DNA is TGTGCCAGCAGCTACAGGGGAGAAAAACTGTTTTTT.

The rearrangement uses TRBV9 and TRBJ1-3; TRBD1 matches at 8 bases. Trimming at V came to 3 bases and at J to 8 bases, leaving 7 bases not matched to a gene. Germline assignment: CDR1 SGDLS and CDR2 YYNGEE. The CDR3 is made up of 14 amino acids. CDR3 in DNA: TGTGCCAGCAGCGACCGGACAGGGACGGACACCATATATTTT. Translated, it gives CASSDRTGTDTIYF. Complete variable domain (other parts from reference TRBV9 and TRBJ1-3): DSGVTQTPKHLITATGQRVTLRCSPRSGDLSVYWYQQSLDQGLQFLIQYYNGEERAKGNILERFSAQQFPDLHSELNLSSLELGDSALYFCASSDRTGTDTIYFGEGSWLTVV.

This clone was seen only once. V gene TRBV25-1 combines with J gene TRBJ2-5, with TRBD1 matching over 10 bases. This CDR3 has 15 residues. Trimming removed 8 bases from V and 4 bases from J; junction bases left unmatched: 10. Germline V lookup: CDR1 MGHDK, CDR2 SYGVNS. The CDR3 sequence is CASGRDRGSRETQYF. DNA of the CDR3: TGTGCCAGCGGCCGGGACAGGGGATCAAGAGAGACCCAGTACTTC.

The V call is TRBV6-1, the J call TRBJ1-6; unclear D gene. Trimming removed 2 bases from V and 3 bases from J, with 11 bases in between. The CDR3 sequence is 16 residues long. Germline V gene lookup returns CDR1 MNHNS and CDR2 SASEGT. CDR3 loop: CASSELPGVYNSPLHF. In DNA form, the CDR3 reads TGTGCCAGCAGTGAACTTCCCGGGGTCTATAATTCACCCCTCCACTTT.

The rearrangement links TRBV6-2 or TRBV6-3 to TRBJ1-2; the D is unclear. The CDR3 runs 14 residues. The germline V gene has CDR1 MNHEY and CDR2 SVGEGT. Trimming cost V 2 bases and J 8 bases, with 15 bases left between them. CDR3: CASSYLSLSMGYTF. The CDR3 bases are TGTGCCAGCAGTTACCTCTCCCTTTCTATGGGCTACACCTTC.

V is TRBV10-3 and J is TRBJ2-3; 12 bases fit TRBD1. Germline trimming cut 6 bases from V and 4 bases from J; bases unmatched to any gene: 5. The length of the CDR3 is 15 residues. Germline loops: CDR1 ENHRY, CDR2 SYGVKD. The chain's CDR3 is CAIRSGQGASDTQYF. Here the CDR3 DNA reads TGTGCCATCAGGTCGGGACAGGGGGCGTCAGATACGCAGTATTTT.

The CDR3 loop reads CATSEADRQAFF. CDR3 bases: TGTGCCACCAGTGAAGCGGACAGGCAAGCTTTCTTT. V gene TRBV24-1 combines with J gene TRBJ1-1; 7 bases match TRBD1. The germline V gene has CDR1 KGHDR and CDR2 SFDVKD. Trimming cost V 4 bases and J 9 bases; bases outside gene matches: 4. CDR3 length: 12 residues.

A single count supports this clone. The chain joins TRBV16 to TRBJ1-5; the match to TRBD1 covers 8 bases. This CDR3 contains 14 residues. Losses at the gene ends were 2 bases for V and 7 bases for J; bases not matched to a gene: 4. Germline V CDR1 and CDR2: KGHSY, FQNENV. The CDR3 DNA is TGTGCCAGCAGCCAAAACAGGGGGTTCCAGCCCCAGCATTTT. It encodes CASSQNRGFQPQHF.

There are a few counts of this clone. The V gene is TRBV5-1, the J gene TRBJ2-7, with 9 bases that match TRBD2. CDR3 length equals 15 residues. V was pared by 2 bases and J by 6 bases, with 9 bases of the junction left unmatched. The germline CDR1 and CDR2 sequences are SGHRS and YFSETQ. Here the CDR3 reads CASSLLSGRQSEQYF. In DNA form, the CDR3 reads TGCGCCAGCAGCTTACTAAGCGGGAGGCAGTCCGAGCAGTACTTC.

The chain combines TRBV29-1 with TRBJ2-7, with a possible D match to TRBD2 (5 bases). CDR1 SQVTM and CDR2 ANQGSEA come from the germline V gene. This CDR3 comprises 12 residues. Trimming took off 6 bases at V and 0 bases at J, with 9 bases between the two ends. This CDR3 reads CSVGADSYEQYF. CDR3 DNA sequence: TGCAGCGTCGGAGCGGACTCCTACGAGCAGTACTTC.